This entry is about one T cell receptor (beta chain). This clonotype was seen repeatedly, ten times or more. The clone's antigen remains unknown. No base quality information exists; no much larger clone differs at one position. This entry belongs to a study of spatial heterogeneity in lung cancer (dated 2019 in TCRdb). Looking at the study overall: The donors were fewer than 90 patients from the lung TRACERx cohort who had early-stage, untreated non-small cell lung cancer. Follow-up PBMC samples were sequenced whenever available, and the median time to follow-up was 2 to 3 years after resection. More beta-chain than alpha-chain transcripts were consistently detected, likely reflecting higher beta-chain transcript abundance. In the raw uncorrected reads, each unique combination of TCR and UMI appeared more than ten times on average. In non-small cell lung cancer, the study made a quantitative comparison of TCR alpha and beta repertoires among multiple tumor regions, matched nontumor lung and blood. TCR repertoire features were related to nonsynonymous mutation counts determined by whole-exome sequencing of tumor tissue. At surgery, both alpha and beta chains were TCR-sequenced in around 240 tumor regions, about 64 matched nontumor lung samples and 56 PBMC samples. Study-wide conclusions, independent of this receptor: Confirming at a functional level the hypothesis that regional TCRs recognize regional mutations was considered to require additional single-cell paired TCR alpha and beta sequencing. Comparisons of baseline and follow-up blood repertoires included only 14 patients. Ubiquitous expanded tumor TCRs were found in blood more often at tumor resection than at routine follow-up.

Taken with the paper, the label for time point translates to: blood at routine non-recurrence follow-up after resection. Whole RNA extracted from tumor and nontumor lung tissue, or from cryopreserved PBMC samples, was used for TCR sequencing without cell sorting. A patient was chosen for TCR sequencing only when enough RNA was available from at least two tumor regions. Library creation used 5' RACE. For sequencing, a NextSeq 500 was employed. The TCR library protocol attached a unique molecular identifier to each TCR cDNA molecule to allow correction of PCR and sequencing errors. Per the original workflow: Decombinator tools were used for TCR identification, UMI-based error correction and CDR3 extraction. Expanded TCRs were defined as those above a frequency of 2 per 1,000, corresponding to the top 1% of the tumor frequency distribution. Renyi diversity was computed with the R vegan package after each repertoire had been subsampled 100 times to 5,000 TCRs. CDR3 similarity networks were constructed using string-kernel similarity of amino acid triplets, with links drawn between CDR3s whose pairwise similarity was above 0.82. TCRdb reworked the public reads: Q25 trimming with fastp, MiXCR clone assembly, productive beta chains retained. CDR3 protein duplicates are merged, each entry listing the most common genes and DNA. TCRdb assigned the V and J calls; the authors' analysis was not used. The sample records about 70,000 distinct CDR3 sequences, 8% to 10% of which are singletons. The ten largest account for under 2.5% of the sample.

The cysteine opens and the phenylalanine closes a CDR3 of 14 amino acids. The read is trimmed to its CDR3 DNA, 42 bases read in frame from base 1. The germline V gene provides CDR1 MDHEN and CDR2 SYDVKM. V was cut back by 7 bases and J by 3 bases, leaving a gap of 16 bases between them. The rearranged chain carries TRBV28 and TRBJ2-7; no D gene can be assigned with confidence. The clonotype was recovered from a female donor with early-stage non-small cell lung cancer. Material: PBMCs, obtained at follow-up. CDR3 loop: CASKRLGPYYEQYF. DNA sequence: TGTGCCAGCAAGAGACTGGGCCCATACTACGAGCAGTACTTC.